The sequence of this TCR beta chain was determined in a study of vaccination and CD4 T cells after COVID-19. As to treatment: roughly 10-day PBMC culture with coronavirus spike peptide pools or control peptides (ViraFEST assay). Collection of the unexposed donor's CD4+ T cells took place before the COVID-19 pandemic (2011-2018). Culture proceeded for about 10 days, and CD4+ T cells were then isolated by negative selection. Oncomine TCR Beta short-read sequencing was applied to DNA from cultured CD4+ T cells. TCRdb ran MiXCR on the PCR reads and lists one entry per CDR3 protein. The table has nearly 7,500 distinct CDR3 sequences, approximately 55% seen once; the top ten hold 18%. This clonotype was seen a few times. Its antigen is still unknown. This clonotype was sampled from a human donor in good health. Sequencing was carried out using CD4+ T cells from blood, cultured in vitro.

The CDR3 reads CSARDPPETQYF. For the CDR3, the DNA is TGCAGTGCTAGAGATCCACCCGAGACCCAGTACTTC. The gene calls are TRBV20-1 and TRBJ2-5, with D hard to call. This CDR3 has 12 amino acids. V lost 0 bases and J 5 bases, leaving 7 bases between the germline ends. Looked up from germline, CDR1 is DFQATT and CDR2 is SNEGSKA (reference sequence).